This is a list of T cell receptor beta chains from one sample in a study of cytomegalovirus exposure and HLA in healthy donors. Generated by immunoSEQ multiplex PCR, the TCRdb table keeps only in-frame clones and is missing some. The sample records 150,000 to 200,000 clones, around 72% being singletons. The sequencing input was PBMCs. The receptors shown here come from a woman aged 40 to 55 in good health and CMV-seropositive. CDR3s include the opening cysteine and the closing phenylalanine or tryptophan.

>TRBV11-3
CASSSGQDYEQYF
>TRBV11-2
CASSPGTGGLETQYF
>TRBV5-4
CASSLAGGELFF
>TRBV5-1
CASSLAGGGDEQFF
>TRBV7-8
CASSLARGFIYGYTF
>TRBV13
CASSLIKAGRSSTGELFF
>TRBV5-1
CASSLERGGLWNEQFF
>TRBV6-5
CASGASEAFF
>TRBV5-4
CASSFGGVGSYNEQFF
>TRBV6-5
CASKRETEAFF
>TRBV7-3
CASSLAGAMDTEAFF
>TRBV14
CASSHRGANTEAFF
>TRBV27
CASSISSYNSPLHF
>TRBV15
CATNQGGGHSNQPQHF
>TRBV27
CASSLTGQIAGNTIYF
>TRBV5-1
CASRLRALNTGELFF
>TRBV6-5
CASSPTLAGNYGYTF